The T cell receptor (beta chain) described here comes from a study of cytomegalovirus exposure and HLA in healthy donors. Overall study results and limits: Reportedly, HLA-A and HLA-B alleles of most subjects were accurately predicted from TCR beta. When the data were analyzed later, several of the most significant clusters appeared to be linked to common viral pathogens.

Primers included in the PCR were 60 Vbeta and 13 Jbeta primers. Using immunoSEQ multiplex PCR, the repertoire was profiled, and TCRdb retains in-frame clones only, with some absent. The data hold about 160,000 clones, with roughly four fifths observed a single time. To note about this clone: Its specificity is not known.

Germline V gene sequence: CDR1 WSHSY, CDR2 SAAADI. CDR3 length: 18 amino acids. With V trimmed by 2 bases and J by 4 bases, 11 bases remained unmatched. The rearrangement links TRBV10-2 to TRBJ2-3; 11 nucleotides line up with TRBD2. The TCR comes from a male donor in good health and CMV-seropositive. Sequencing was carried out using PBMCs. The CDR3 DNA is TGCGCCAGCAGTGAGCAGTGGGTAGCGGGAGGGTGGGCAGATACGCAGTATTTT. Protein: CASSEQWVAGGWADTQYF.